This TCR beta chain was retrieved from a study of blood T cell repertoires in COVID-19. Study-wide background: In each case, the material was cDNA or gDNA derived from T cells, B-cell-depleted T cells, or PBMCs.

V shed 0 bases and J shed 5 bases, with 14 bases lying between them. Germline V gene lookup returns CDR1 MGHRA and CDR2 YSYEKL. This CDR3 has 15 residues. As handled by the study authors: Reference gene primer amplification yielded estimated nucleated cell counts. The protocol was immunoSEQ multiplex PCR, while the TCRdb copy is restricted to in-frame clones and leaves out a portion. V, J and clone size reflect that table, while D and trimming were determined from the DNA. The table lists under 200,000 clones, 70% to 90% of them singletons. The receptor was isolated from a man between 60 and 75 years old with active or convalescent COVID-19. The specimen was peripheral blood. The V and J genes are TRBV4-1 and TRBJ2-7; the D is unclear. The CDR3 region is CASSQEESIGNEQYF. The CDR3 bases are TGCGCCAGCAGCCAAGAGGAGTCTATTGGCAACGAGCAGTACTTC.